The 26 T cell receptor beta chains listed next were all sequenced from one sample in a study of shared clonotypes between healthy human individuals. Assay used: immunoSEQ multiplex PCR; TCRdb lists only in-frame clones, some missing. The data hold under 600,000 clones, with 95% to 96% observed a single time. The specimen sequenced was naive CD4+ T cells sorted from blood. Subset here: CD45RA+ positively selected. Receptor source: a woman aged 30 to 39 in good health.

The rearrangement joins TRBV5-1 to TRBJ2-1, with D possibly TRBD1 on 6 matching bases. The CDR3 consists of 16 residues. Trimming pared 4 bases from V and 6 bases from J, leaving 20 bases between. CDR1 and CDR2 from the germline V gene are SGHRS and YFSETQ. The CDR3 DNA is TGCGCCAGCAGCCCGGGACACCTCGGGGTCGGCAATGAGCAGTTCTTC. Amino acid sequence: CASSPGHLGVGNEQFF.

V and J are TRBV2 and TRBJ2-7; 7 bases agree with TRBD1. V lost 6 bases and J lost 5; bases outside the gene matches: 7. This CDR3 has 13 residues. CDR1 and CDR2 (germline): SNHLY, FYNNEI. In DNA, the CDR3 is TGTGCCAGCAGCCGAAGGGGGCGCGACGAGCAGTACTTC. Translation: CASSRRGRDEQYF.

The chain has TRBV10-2 and TRBJ1-2; 10 nucleotides align to TRBD1. Germline CDR1 is WSHSY and CDR2 is SAAADI. V was pared by 3 bases and J by 8 bases, with 9 bases of the junction left unmatched. The CDR3 length is 15 residues. The CDR3 DNA sequence: TGCGCCAGCAGTGAATCGTGGGACAGGGGTAAAGGCTACACCTTC. Translating gives CASSESWDRGKGYTF.

This clone turned up a few times. The chain has TRBV5-1 and TRBJ2-2; 8 nucleotides line up with TRBD2. V was clipped by 4 bases and J by 7 bases; unmatched bases: 9. The germline CDR1 and CDR2 sequences are SGHRS and YFSETQ. The CDR3 extends over 15 amino acids. The CDR3 loop is CASSRGSSGSGELFF. CDR3 in DNA: TGCGCCAGCAGCCGCGGTTCCAGCGGGAGCGGGGAGCTGTTTTTT.

This chain uses TRBV11-3 with TRBJ1-1, with D unclear. V gave up 0 bases and J gave up 6 bases, with 8 bases separating them. The CDR3 spans 13 residues. CDR1 and CDR2 from the germline V gene are SGHNT and YENEEA. The CDR3: CASSLEPGSEAFF. CDR3 bases: TGTGCCAGCAGCTTAGAACCTGGCTCTGAAGCTTTCTTT.

This sequence joins TRBV2 and TRBJ1-3, with D perhaps TRBD1 (6 bases). V was cut by 4 bases and J by 2 bases, with 6 bases left in between. Germline loops: CDR1 SNHLY, CDR2 FYNNEI. CDR3 length: 13 amino acids. The CDR3 is CASSAGAGNTIYF. The CDR3 coding sequence is TGTGCCAGCAGTGCAGGGGCTGGAAACACCATATATTTT. The complete variable domain, with remaining parts taken from reference TRBV2 and TRBJ1-3, reads EPEVTQTPSHQVTQMGQEVILRCVPISNHLYFYWYRQILGQKVEFLVSFYNNEISEKSEIFDDQFSVERPDGSNFTLKIRSTKLEDSAMYFCASSAGAGNTIYFGEGSWLTVV.

This rearrangement joins TRBV5-1 to TRBJ1-1; 8 bases agree with TRBD1. Germline V gives CDR1 SGHRS, CDR2 YFSETQ. The CDR3 spans 13 residues. J gave up 7 bases and V 0 bases, and 2 bases lay outside the gene matches. The CDR3 bases are TGCGCCAGCAGCTTGGCCGACAGGGGTGAAGCTTTCTTT. Protein sequence: CASSLADRGEAFF.

This chain uses TRBV2 with TRBJ1-1, with 8 positions matching TRBD1. Per the germline V gene, CDR1 is SNHLY and CDR2 is FYNNEI. The CDR3 has 14 amino acids. V dropped 6 bases and J dropped 5; count of bases not matched to a gene: 8. The CDR3 bases are TGTGCCAGCAGGAAACAGGGGGGGATTACTGAAGCTTTCTTT. It codes for CASRKQGGITEAFF.

This clone has just one count. This chain joins TRBV18 and TRBJ2-5, with D uncertain. CDR1 KGHSH and CDR2 LQKENI come from the germline V gene. Deletions cut 3 bases from V and 1 base from J, with 9 bases between. The CDR3 has 14 amino acids. The CDR3 DNA follows: TGTGCCAGCTCACCCGACACGGTCCAAGAGACCCAGTACTTC. Amino acids: CASSPDTVQETQYF.

The chain recombines TRBV2 with TRBJ2-1, with 8 bases aligning to TRBD1. The J segment lost 7 bases and the V segment lost 6 bases, leaving 11 bases of the junction unmatched. Germline CDR1 SNHLY, CDR2 FYNNEI. This CDR3 is built from 15 residues. CDR3 sequence reads: CASSPDRVVDNEQFF. In DNA form, the CDR3 reads TGTGCCAGCAGCCCGGACAGGGTAGTAGATAATGAGCAGTTCTTC.

Written as DNA, the CDR3 is TGTGCCAGCAGCGGGCTTGGGACAGGGGGCACCGGGGAGCTGTTTTTT. Its protein product is CASSGLGTGGTGELFF. The V gene is TRBV9, the J gene TRBJ2-2; 11 nucleotides match TRBD1. This CDR3 comprises 16 residues. V was pared by 3 bases and J by 4 bases, with 5 bases of the junction left unmatched. CDR1 SGDLS and CDR2 YYNGEE come from the germline V gene.

The chain combines TRBV19 with TRBJ1-5, with D unresolved. V dropped 5 bases and J dropped 3 bases, with 8 bases sitting between them. This CDR3 comprises 13 residues. CDR1 is LNHDA and CDR2 is SQIVND in the germline V gene (reference sequence). CDR3 amino acids: CASSLGVNQPQHF. The CDR3 nucleotides are TGTGCCAGTAGTCTGGGAGTCAATCAGCCCCAGCATTTT.

The chain recombines TRBV6-1 with TRBJ2-7; tentatively, D is TRBD2 (6 bases). Trimming cost V 2 bases and J 10 bases, with 21 bases left between them. The length of the CDR3 is 15 residues. Germline V CDR1 and CDR2: MNHNS, SASEGT. CDR3 in amino acids: CASSESGVYATSQYF. The CDR3 DNA reads as TGTGCCAGCAGTGAATCGGGGGTTTACGCCACATCACAGTACTTC.

This chain links TRBV7-8 with TRBJ2-2; the D gene is possibly TRBD1 (6 bases). Looked up from germline, CDR1 is SGHVS and CDR2 is FQNEAQ. This CDR3 contains 14 residues. Trimming shortened V by 3 bases and J by 5 bases, and 10 bases separated the two germline ends. The CDR3 loop is CASSFLTGTGELFF. CDR3 DNA sequence: TGTGCCAGCAGCTTCCTGACAGGTACCGGGGAGCTGTTTTTT.

This chain joins TRBV27 and TRBJ1-1; D ambiguous. In germline, CDR1 is MNHEY, CDR2 SMNVEV (reference sequence). The V and J ends lost 4 bases and 2 bases respectively, with 14 bases between them. There are 15 residues in the CDR3. CDR3 loop: CASSSHSLSNTEAFF. CDR3 nucleotides: TGTGCCAGCAGTTCTCACAGCTTATCAAACACTGAAGCTTTCTTT.

This chain links TRBV13 with TRBJ1-2; TRBD1 might be the D (6 bases). The CDR3 runs to 13 residues. V lost 5 bases, J lost 7 bases, and 14 bases lay in between. CDR1 is PRHDT, CDR2 FYEKMQ, per germline (reference sequence). For the CDR3, the DNA is TGTGCCAGCAGCCGACAGGCTTTCTTTGGCTACACCTTC. It specifies CASSRQAFFGYTF.

The chain links TRBV19 to TRBJ2-5; 8 bases match TRBD1. Germline assignment: CDR1 LNHDA and CDR2 SQIVND (reference sequence). After removal of 6 bases from V and 5 bases from J, the junction contained 5 bases not matched to a gene. There are 13 residues in the CDR3. The CDR3 bases are TGTGCCAGTAGCGGACAGGGTTTGGAGACCCAGTACTTC. The encoded protein is CASSGQGLETQYF.

This chain links TRBV5-6 with TRBJ2-7; D may be TRBD2 (6 bases). V was clipped by 4 bases and J by 3 bases, with 11 bases between them. Germline V lookup: CDR1 SGHDT, CDR2 YYEEEE. This CDR3 has 13 residues. This CDR3 reads CASSKGLLYEQYF. Written as DNA, the CDR3 is TGTGCCAGCAGCAAGGGACTGCTCTACGAGCAGTACTTC.

V usage is TRBV9 and J usage is TRBJ2-7; D is tentatively TRBD1 or TRBD2 (7 bases each). The germline V and J ends were trimmed by 4 bases and 12 bases, with 26 bases remaining between them. The CDR3 length is 15 residues. Germline V lookup: CDR1 SGDLS, CDR2 YYNGEE. The chain's CDR3 is CASSTRRGRRGAPYF. The CDR3, as DNA: TGTGCCAGCAGCACCCGGCGGGGGCGCAGGGGGGCTCCGTACTTC.

V is TRBV4-1 and J is TRBJ1-4, with 8 bases lining up with TRBD1. V dropped 2 bases and J dropped 8; count of bases not matched to a gene: 10. Germline loops: CDR1 MGHRA, CDR2 YSYEKL. The CDR3 has 16 residues. The CDR3 reads CASSQRGQVPYEKLFF. In DNA, the CDR3 is TGCGCCAGCAGCCAACGGGGACAGGTCCCATACGAAAAACTGTTTTTT.

The V and J genes are TRBV7-9 and TRBJ2-4; 12 bases map to TRBD2. The V segment lost 5 bases and the J segment 2 bases; nucleotides outside the gene matches: 7. Germline V gene data show CDR1 as SEHNR and CDR2 as FQNEAQ (reference sequence). This CDR3 contains 17 residues. CDR3 amino acids: CASSPGLAGGPKNIQYF. The CDR3 DNA reads as TGTGCCAGCAGCCCGGGGCTAGCGGGAGGGCCCAAAAACATTCAGTACTTC.

The gene calls are TRBV19 and TRBJ2-4; 9 nucleotides match TRBD1. This CDR3 comprises 13 residues. Germline-derived CDR1 and CDR2 are LNHDA and SQIVND (reference sequence). The ends lost 5 bases at V and 5 bases at J; junction bases unmatched: 1. The CDR3 DNA is TGTGCCAGTAGTCGGACAGGGGAAAACATTCAGTACTTC. Encoded protein: CASSRTGENIQYF.

The chain has TRBV6-5 and TRBJ1-5, with D tentatively TRBD1 (5 bases). Trimming removed 0 bases at V and 2 bases at J, with 8 bases between. The CDR3 has 15 residues. Germline values: CDR1 MNHEY, CDR2 SVGAGI. CDR3 DNA sequence: TGTGCCAGCAGTTACTCGATGGGGGGCAATCAGCCCCAGCATTTT. It encodes CASSYSMGGNQPQHF.

The chain combines TRBV7-6 with TRBJ2-1; 11 bases line up with TRBD2. V shed 6 bases, J shed 0 bases, and the junction held 13 bases outside the gene matches. The CDR3 loop spans 19 amino acids. CDR1 SGHVS and CDR2 FNYEAQ come from the germline V gene. DNA for the CDR3: TGTGCCAGCAGACCAGGGACTAGCGGACTCGAATTCTCCTACAATGAGCAGTTCTTC. Its protein is CASRPGTSGLEFSYNEQFF.

This chain uses TRBV28 with TRBJ2-1; possible D gene TRBD2, 5 bases. V lost 7 bases and J lost 2, with 15 bases in between. The CDR3 spans 15 residues. Germline lookup yields CDR1 MDHEN and CDR2 SYDVKM. The CDR3 nucleotides are TGTGCCAGCATATCCTGGAGGACCACCTACAATGAGCAGTTCTTC. Its translation is CASISWRTTYNEQFF.

This chain uses TRBV10-3 with TRBJ2-1, with D possibly being TRBD2 (6 bases). Germline V lookup: CDR1 ENHRY, CDR2 SYGVKD. V lost 5 bases to trimming and J lost 7 bases, with 15 bases between them. The CDR3 is 14 amino acids. The CDR3 here is CAISPGQGGNEQFF. The DNA for the CDR3 is TGTGCCATCAGTCCGGGGCAAGGAGGGAATGAGCAGTTCTTC.